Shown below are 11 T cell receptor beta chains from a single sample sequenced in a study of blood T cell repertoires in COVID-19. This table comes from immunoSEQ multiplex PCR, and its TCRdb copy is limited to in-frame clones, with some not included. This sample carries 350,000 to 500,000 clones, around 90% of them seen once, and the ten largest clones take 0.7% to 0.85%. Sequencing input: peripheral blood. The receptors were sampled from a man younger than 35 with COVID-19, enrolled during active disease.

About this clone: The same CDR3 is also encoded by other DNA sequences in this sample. The CDR3 bases are TGCGCCAGCAGTGAGGGCCAGGGTTACGAGCAGTACTTC. Encoded protein: CASSEGQGYEQYF. The genes are TRBV10-1 and TRBJ2-7; D perhaps matches TRBD1 (5 bases). Per germline, CDR1 WNHNN and CDR2 SYGVQD (reference sequence). This CDR3 has 13 amino acids. V was pared by 2 bases and J by 4 bases, with 9 bases between.

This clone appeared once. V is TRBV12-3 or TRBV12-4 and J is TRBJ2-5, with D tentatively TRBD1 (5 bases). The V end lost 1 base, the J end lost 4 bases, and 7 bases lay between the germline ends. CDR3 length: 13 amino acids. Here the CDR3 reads CASSLVGPETQYF. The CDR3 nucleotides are TGTGCCAGCAGTTTAGTGGGGCCAGAGACCCAGTACTTC.

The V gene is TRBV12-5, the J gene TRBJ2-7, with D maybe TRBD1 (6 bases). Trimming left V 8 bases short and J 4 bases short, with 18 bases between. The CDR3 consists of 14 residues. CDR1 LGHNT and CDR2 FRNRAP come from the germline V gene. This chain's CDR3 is CASSILPGEYEQYF. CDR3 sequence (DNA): TGTGCTAGTAGCATTTTGCCAGGGGAATACGAGCAGTACTTC.

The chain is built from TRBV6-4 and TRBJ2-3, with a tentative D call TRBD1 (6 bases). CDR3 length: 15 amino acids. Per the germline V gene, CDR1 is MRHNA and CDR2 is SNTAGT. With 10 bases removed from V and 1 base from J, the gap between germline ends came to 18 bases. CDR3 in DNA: TGTGCCACACCCCCCCAGGACAGAGGCACAGATACGCAGTATTTT. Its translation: CATPPQDRGTDTQYF.

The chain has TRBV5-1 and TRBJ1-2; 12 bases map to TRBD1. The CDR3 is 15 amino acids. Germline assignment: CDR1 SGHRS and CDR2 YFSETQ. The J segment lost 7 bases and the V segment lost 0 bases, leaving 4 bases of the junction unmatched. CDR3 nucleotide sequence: TGCGCCAGCAGCTTGGCGGGACAGGGGGCCGGTGGCTACACCTTC. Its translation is CASSLAGQGAGGYTF.

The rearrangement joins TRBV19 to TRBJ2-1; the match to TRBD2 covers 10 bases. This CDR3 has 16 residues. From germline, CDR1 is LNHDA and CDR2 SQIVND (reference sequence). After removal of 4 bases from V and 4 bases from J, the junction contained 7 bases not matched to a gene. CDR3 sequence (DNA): TGTGCCAGTAGTACGATACTAGCGGGACCTTACAATGAGCAGTTCTTC. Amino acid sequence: CASSTILAGPYNEQFF.

The CDR3 spells CASSQSVTGGTEAFF. CDR3 DNA sequence: TGTGCCAGCAGCCAATCAGTCACAGGGGGCACTGAAGCTTTCTTT. The chain uses TRBV16 and TRBJ1-1; TRBD1 matches 8 bases. This CDR3 contains 15 residues. V was pared by 0 bases and J by 4 bases, with 4 bases of the junction left unmatched. Germline assignment: CDR1 KGHSY and CDR2 FQNENV. Together with reference TRBV16 and TRBJ1-1, the CDR3 gives the full variable domain: GEEVAQTPKHLVRGEGQKAKLYCAPIKGHSYVFWYQQVLKNEFKFLISFQNENVFDETGMPKERFSAKCLPNSPCSLEIQATKLEDSAVYFCASSQSVTGGTEAFFGQGTRLTVV.

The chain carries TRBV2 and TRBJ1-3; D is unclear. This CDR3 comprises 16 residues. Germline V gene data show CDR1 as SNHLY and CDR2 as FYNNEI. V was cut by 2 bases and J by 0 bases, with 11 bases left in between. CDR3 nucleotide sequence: TGTGCCAGCAGTGAAAGGCGGGGAAGCTCTGGAAACACCATATATTTT. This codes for CASSERRGSSGNTIYF.

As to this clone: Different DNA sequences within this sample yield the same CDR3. CDR3 coding DNA: TGTGCCAGCAGCGTAGGAACTAGCGGACAAGAGACCCAGTACTTC. This translates into CASSVGTSGQETQYF. The chain has TRBV9 and TRBJ2-5; 8 positions match TRBD2. J lost 2 bases, V lost 0 bases, and 3 bases had no gene match. The germline gives CDR1 SGDLS, CDR2 YYNGEE. The CDR3 spans 15 residues. The full variable domain, in which reference TRBV9 and TRBJ2-5 provide the parts outside the CDR3, is DSGVTQTPKHLITATGQRVTLRCSPRSGDLSVYWYQQSLDQGLQFLIQYYNGEERAKGNILERFSAQQFPDLHSELNLSSLELGDSALYFCASSVGTSGQETQYFGPGTRLLVL.

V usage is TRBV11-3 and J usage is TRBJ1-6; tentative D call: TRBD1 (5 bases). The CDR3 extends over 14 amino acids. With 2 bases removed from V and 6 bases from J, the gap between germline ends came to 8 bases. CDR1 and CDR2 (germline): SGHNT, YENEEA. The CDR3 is CASSLLGRNSPLHF. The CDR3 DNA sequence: TGTGCCAGCAGCTTATTGGGGCGTAATTCACCCCTCCACTTT.

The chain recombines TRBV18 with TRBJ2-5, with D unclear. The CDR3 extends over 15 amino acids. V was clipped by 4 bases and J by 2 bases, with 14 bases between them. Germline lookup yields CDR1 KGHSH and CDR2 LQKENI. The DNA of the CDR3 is TGTGCCAGCTCACACGGTCAAGCCCGGCAAGAGACCCAGTACTTC. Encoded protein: CASSHGQARQETQYF.